These T cell receptor beta chains were read from a single sample in a study of blood T cells in healthy people across ages. TCRdb reprocessed the 5' RACE reads via MiXCR and lists one record per CDR3 protein. Of roughly 800,000 distinct CDR3 sequences in the sample, nearly 60% were seen once. Sequenced material: blood. All receptors come from a man in his thirties or forties in good health. CDR3s leave out the opening cysteine and the closing phenylalanine or tryptophan.

len: 18; j_gene: TRBJ2-3; v_gene: TRBV14; CDR3aa: ASSQGTSGRHGGYTDTQY
len: 13; j_gene: TRBJ2-7; v_gene: TRBV7-2; CDR3aa: ATEPRKGSTYEQY
len: 12; j_gene: TRBJ1-5; v_gene: TRBV9; CDR3aa: ASSVDGTGEPQH
len: 12; j_gene: -; v_gene: TRBV9; CDR3aa: ASSVVPDRDEQY
len: 10; j_gene: TRBJ2-2; v_gene: TRBV7-8; CDR3aa: ASRKNTGELF
len: 11; j_gene: TRBJ1-2; v_gene: TRBV29-1; CDR3aa: SSTGTGGRGYT
len: 11; j_gene: TRBJ1-1; v_gene: TRBV6-6; CDR3aa: ASSYAVNTEAF
len: 14; j_gene: -; v_gene: TRBV28; CDR3aa: ASSLNRGRGAYEQY
len: 13; j_gene: TRBJ2-4; v_gene: TRBV7-6; CDR3aa: ASSLAPGPENIQY
len: 13; j_gene: TRBJ2-4; v_gene: TRBV3-1; CDR3aa: ASSPKVLSRTGQY
len: 10; j_gene: TRBJ2-7; v_gene: TRBV6-6; CDR3aa: ASRHQIYEQY
len: 11; j_gene: TRBJ1-2; v_gene: TRBV6-5; CDR3aa: ASSYEGIGGYT
len: 13; j_gene: TRBJ2-7; v_gene: TRBV12-3/TRBV12-4; CDR3aa: ASSLSRTTIYEQY
len: 11; j_gene: TRBJ1-1; v_gene: TRBV6-1; CDR3aa: ASSESGRGEAF
len: 13; j_gene: TRBJ2-7; v_gene: TRBV20-1; CDR3aa: SARVWGPGVDEQY
len: 12; j_gene: TRBJ2-5; v_gene: TRBV6-6; CDR3aa: ASSSPGGMETQY
len: 13; j_gene: TRBJ1-2; v_gene: TRBV6-6; CDR3aa: ASSRGTGEGYGYT
len: 12; j_gene: TRBJ2-7; v_gene: TRBV6-5; CDR3aa: ASSFGGAAYEQY
len: 11; j_gene: TRBJ1-2; v_gene: TRBV24-1; CDR3aa: ATSGRQGGGYT
len: 13; j_gene: -; v_gene: TRBV7-9; CDR3aa: ASTGDRASSYEQY
len: 10; j_gene: TRBJ1-2; v_gene: TRBV20-1; CDR3aa: SARSLPYGYT
len: 11; j_gene: TRBJ1-2; v_gene: TRBV14; CDR3aa: ASSPNLNYGYT
len: 16; j_gene: TRBJ2-3; v_gene: TRBV7-2; CDR3aa: ASSLFGGSGSSADTQY
len: 8; j_gene: TRBJ1-1; v_gene: TRBV30; CDR3aa: AWSGQEAF
len: 11; j_gene: TRBJ2-1; v_gene: TRBV4-2; CDR3aa: ASSQLLDNEQF
len: 13; j_gene: TRBJ1-2; v_gene: TRBV7-2; CDR3aa: ASSASIQGYYGYT
len: 12; j_gene: TRBJ2-1; v_gene: TRBV2; CDR3aa: ASRRRTAYNEQF
len: 13; j_gene: TRBJ2-5; v_gene: TRBV3-1; CDR3aa: ASSQVPSGGSTQY
len: 17; j_gene: TRBJ2-7; v_gene: TRBV29-1; CDR3aa: SVVGVGYPGQGNSYEQY
len: 12; j_gene: TRBJ2-5; v_gene: TRBV20-1; CDR3aa: SAGTSGGWETQY
len: 13; j_gene: TRBJ2-1; v_gene: TRBV28; CDR3aa: ASTRGTSGRNEQF
len: 12; j_gene: TRBJ2-7; v_gene: TRBV13; CDR3aa: ASSPGGPPYEQY
len: 14; j_gene: TRBJ2-5; v_gene: TRBV7-2; CDR3aa: ASSLGGGLNQETQY
len: 9; j_gene: TRBJ2-5; v_gene: TRBV2; CDR3aa: ASSPAVKQY
len: 14; j_gene: TRBJ2-3; v_gene: TRBV13; CDR3aa: ASSLGLSAYTDTQY
len: 9; j_gene: TRBJ2-3; v_gene: TRBV19; CDR3aa: ASTGSDTQY
len: 11; j_gene: TRBJ1-1; v_gene: TRBV7-2; CDR3aa: ASSPPGGDEAF
len: 11; j_gene: TRBJ2-1; v_gene: TRBV6-6; CDR3aa: ASSQKGVNEPF
len: 12; j_gene: TRBJ2-1; v_gene: TRBV7-2; CDR3aa: ASSLDYSGYEQF
len: 13; j_gene: TRBJ1-2; v_gene: TRBV18; CDR3aa: ASSPNEHSNYGYT
len: 13; j_gene: TRBJ2-5; v_gene: TRBV6-1; CDR3aa: AGSEERGARETQY
len: 13; j_gene: TRBJ1-1; v_gene: TRBV4-3; CDR3aa: ASSQEPLDRGQAF
len: 12; j_gene: TRBJ2-7; v_gene: TRBV29-1; CDR3aa: SVEVWTETYEQY
len: 12; j_gene: TRBJ2-2; v_gene: TRBV10-3; CDR3aa: AISESKAAGELF
len: 13; j_gene: TRBJ2-5; v_gene: TRBV9; CDR3aa: ASSRLAGAGETQY
len: 13; j_gene: TRBJ2-1; v_gene: TRBV27; CDR3aa: ASSLVGGTYNEQF
len: 13; j_gene: -; v_gene: TRBV7-2; CDR3aa: ASSQYAGGSYEQY
len: 11; j_gene: TRBJ1-2; v_gene: TRBV30; CDR3aa: AWIPTGPYGYT
len: 14; j_gene: TRBJ2-7; v_gene: TRBV4-1; CDR3aa: ASSQGSGGLDYEQY
len: 11; j_gene: TRBJ2-7; v_gene: TRBV5-1; CDR3aa: ASSPRDVDEQY
len: 14; j_gene: TRBJ2-1; v_gene: TRBV14; CDR3aa: ASSFRPPSSYNEQF
len: 13; j_gene: TRBJ2-7; v_gene: TRBV27; CDR3aa: ASSPGLAGFYEQY
len: 14; j_gene: TRBJ2-3; v_gene: TRBV11-2; CDR3aa: ASSVRRGGPADTQY
len: 12; j_gene: TRBJ2-7; v_gene: TRBV28; CDR3aa: ASTSPNKFGEQY